The subject of this entry is one TCR beta chain. Its cognate antigen is unknown. TCRdb analysed the RT-PCR reads with MiXCR anew, one entry per CDR3 protein. The data contain 860,000 or so distinct CDR3 sequences, 21% of them seen just once; the ten biggest clones take up roughly 10%. This record comes from a study of response to subunit inactivated influenza vaccine. Study-wide results and caveats: After each seasonal influenza vaccination, few new T cells are recruited, the authors suggested.

The CDR3 contains 16 residues. CDR1 and CDR2 from the germline V gene are SGHAT and FQNNGV. J was trimmed by 4 bases and V by 4 bases; bases with no gene match: 11. The input for sequencing was PBMCs from blood, taken 4 to 6 days after vaccination. V gene TRBV11-2 combines with J gene TRBJ2-7; 9 nucleotides line up with TRBD1. This receptor was taken from a man aged 50-59 years who received an inactivated influenza vaccine. Here the CDR3 DNA reads TGTGCCAGCAGCTCGGGGACAGGGAAGAACTATTACGAGCAGTACTTC. The encoded protein is CASSSGTGKNYYEQYF.